The source of this TCR beta chain is a study of T cell clones after liver transplantation. Turning to the study itself: Post-transplant blood was tracked for graft-donor-reactive T cell clones identified in a pre-transplant mixed lymphocyte reaction.

Produced via immunoSEQ multiplex PCR; TCRdb's table is partial and in-frame only. Of tens of thousands of clones listed, roughly nine tenths are singletons. Unmatched junction bases numbered 13, after V lost 7 bases and J lost 1 base. CDR3 length: 20 residues. Germline V gives CDR1 ENHRY, CDR2 SYGVKD. The chain couples TRBV10-3 to TRBJ2-1, with 16 bases aligning to TRBD2. The sample consisted of CD4+ T cells from blood, taken before liver transplant. The source is a human donor who received a liver transplant. The CDR3: CAITKRGTSGRAGSYNEQFF. CDR3 sequence (DNA): TGTGCCATCACTAAACGCGGGACTAGCGGGAGGGCAGGGTCCTACAATGAGCAGTTCTTC.